What follows are 2 T cell receptor beta chains derived from one specimen sequenced in a study of shared clonotypes between healthy human individuals. The method was immunoSEQ multiplex PCR; TCRdb's version includes in-frame clones alone and lacks a portion of them. The sample contains some 2 million clones, about 94% of which appear only once. Naive CD8 populations comprised CD45RO-negative cells positively selected for CCR7, excluding terminally differentiated effector memory CD45RA+ cells. The sample taken for sequencing was naive CD8+ T cells sorted from blood. All receptors derive from a man aged 18 to 29 in good health.

The rearrangement uses TRBV6-6 and TRBJ2-7; D not resolved. This CDR3 contains 16 residues. V lost 2 bases and J 4 bases, leaving 18 bases between the germline ends. Per the germline V gene, CDR1 is MNHNY and CDR2 is SVGAGI (reference sequence). Here the CDR3 DNA reads TGTGCCAGCAGTTACCGTCCAGGTCCCGTAGGTTACGAGCAGTACTTC. It codes for CASSYRPGPVGYEQYF.

CDR3 amino acids: CASSEEVGASNSPLHF. The CDR3 coding sequence is TGTGCCAGCAGTGAAGAGGTGGGGGCAAGCAATTCACCCCTCCACTTT. The rearrangement uses TRBV6-1 and TRBJ1-6; D possibly corresponds to TRBD1 (6 bases). The germline V gene encodes CDR1 MNHNS and CDR2 SASEGT. Trimming took off 1 base at V and 7 bases at J, with 14 bases between the two ends. The CDR3 contains 16 residues.